This entry is about one T cell receptor beta chain. Measured with immunoSEQ multiplex PCR; TCRdb has only the in-frame clones, and not every one. The sample has around 140,000 clones; approximately 94% are singletons. The CDR3 runs to 15 residues. V lost 4 bases and J lost 0, with 9 bases in between. Germline values: CDR1 KGHSH, CDR2 LQKENI. This entry belongs to a study of T cell responses to AZD1222 COVID-19 vaccine. This receptor was taken from an adult in good health. This chain joins TRBV18 and TRBJ1-4, with D possibly matching TRBD1 (5 bases). The sample here was peripheral blood, taken on day 0 of AZD1222 vaccination. CDR3 nucleotide sequence: TGTGCCAGCTCACGACAGCCACCAACTAATGAAAAACTGTTTTTT. The encoded protein is CASSRQPPTNEKLFF. Combining the CDR3 with reference TRBV18 and TRBJ1-4 gives the whole variable domain NAGVMQNPRHLVRRRGQEARLRCSPMKGHSHVYWYRQLPEEGLKFMVYLQKENIIDESGMPKERFSAEFPKEGPSILRIQQVVRGDSAAYFCASSRQPPTNEKLFFGSGTQLSVL.